This note documents a single T cell receptor beta chain sequence. Generated by immunoSEQ multiplex PCR, the TCRdb table keeps only in-frame clones and is missing some. The data show around 15,000 clones, approximately 85% seen once. The data were taken from a study of T cell changes during pregnancy in multiple sclerosis. This material consisted of CD8+ T cells from peripheral blood mononuclear cells, taken in the second trimester of pregnancy. The clonotype comes from a female donor in good health, enrolled as a control in a pregnancy study.

The CDR3 DNA reads TGTGCCAGCAGGGCGGAGCGTCAAGAGACCCAGTACTTC. Amino acids: CASRAERQETQYF. The chain joins TRBV7-9 to TRBJ2-5; D ambiguous. The germline V gene encodes CDR1 SEHNR and CDR2 FQNEAQ (reference sequence). Trimming cost V 6 bases and J 2 bases, with 10 bases left between them. This CDR3 comprises 13 residues. Filled out from reference TRBV7-9 and TRBJ2-5, the complete variable domain reads DTGVSQNPRHKITKRGQNVTFRCDPISEHNRLYWYRQTLGQGPEFLTYFQNEAQLEKSRLLSDRFSAERPKGSFSTLEIQRTEQGDSAMYLCASRAERQETQYFGPGTRLLVL.